This is a list of T cell receptor beta chains from one sample in a study of blood T cell repertoires in COVID-19. TCRdb's copy holds only in-frame clones and misses some; the assay was immunoSEQ multiplex PCR. The sample has around 260,000 clones, around 90% seen once. The sample taken for sequencing was peripheral blood. Receptor source: a man aged 55 to 70 who had recovered from COVID-19. Both conserved end residues are part of each CDR3. D genes are given only for firm matches. Only part of the rows carry a size: once, few, many, or a class if the clone is expanded.

j_call v_call d_call clone_size cdr3_nt cdr3_aa
TRBJ2-3 TRBV7-3 TRBD2 - TGTGCCAGCAGCTTGATCCCTTCTAGCGGGGGAACAGATACGCAGTATTTT CASSLIPSSGGTDTQYF
TRBJ2-7 TRBV5-4 - - TGTGCCAGCAGCTTGGCCGGGAGCTACGAGCAGTACTTC CASSLAGSYEQYF
TRBJ2-7 TRBV21-1 - - TGTGCCAGCAGCTCCCCTTGGGGCAGGCAGGACGAGCAGTACTTC CASSSPWGRQDEQYF
TRBJ1-5 TRBV6-2/TRBV6-3 TRBD1 - TGTGCCAGCAGTTTTTTGGGACAGGACTATCAGCCCCAGCATTTT CASSFLGQDYQPQHF
TRBJ1-2 TRBV3-1/TRBV3-2 - - TGTGCCAGCAGCCAAGGTGCCAGGGAGGATGGCTACACCTTC CASSQGAREDGYTF
TRBJ2-2 TRBV9 - - TGTGCCAGCAGCGTACAGGAAACGAACACCGGGGAGCTGTTTTTT CASSVQETNTGELFF
TRBJ2-7 TRBV7-8 TRBD2 - TGTGCCAGCAGCCTCAGAGCGGGGATCTCCTACGAGCAGTACTTC CASSLRAGISYEQYF
TRBJ2-7 TRBV5-1 - - TGCGCCAGCAGCTTGGCAGGGAACTACGAGCAGTACTTC CASSLAGNYEQYF
TRBJ1-6 TRBV19 TRBD1 - TGTGCCAGTAGTCTTCCTCAGACCGGACAGGCCTCTAATTCACCCCTCCACTTT CASSLPQTGQASNSPLHF
TRBJ1-1 TRBV6-5 - - TGTGCCAGCAGATTAGGACAAAGCAACACTGAAGCTTTCTTT CASRLGQSNTEAFF
TRBJ1-2 TRBV6-6 - once TGTGCCAGCAGTCGAACCCTGTCTCAGGGCTCCTATGGCTACACCTTC CASSRTLSQGSYGYTF
TRBJ2-7 TRBV6-5 TRBD1 - TGTGCCAGCGCACTTGGGGGACAGGGGCAATACGAGCAGTACTTC CASALGGQGQYEQYF
TRBJ2-5 TRBV27 TRBD2 - TGTGCCAGCAGTTTACTAGCGGGGGCCCGGCGAGAGACCCAGTACTTC CASSLLAGARRETQYF
TRBJ2-1 TRBV2 TRBD2 - TGTGCCAGCAGTGAGTTAGCGGGGGGTTCCTACAATGAGCAGTTCTTC CASSELAGGSYNEQFF
TRBJ1-1 TRBV20-1 - - TGCAGTGCCCCAGGGATAGAAGCTTTCTTT CSAPGIEAFF
TRBJ2-3 TRBV6-1 - - TGTGCCAGCAGTGAACACCCCACAGGGTTGACAGATACGCAGTATTTT CASSEHPTGLTDTQYF
TRBJ2-7 TRBV2 - - TGTGCCAGCAGGCTGGGGGGTGGGGAGCAGTACTTC CASRLGGGEQYF
TRBJ1-2 TRBV7-2 TRBD1 - TGTGCCAGCAGCCACCCCCCCGGACAGGGGGCGAGTGGCTACACCTTC CASSHPPGQGASGYTF
TRBJ1-5 TRBV11-3 TRBD1 - TGTGCCAGCAGCTTAAATATTTGCGGCAGGGGGCATAGGGATCAGCCCCAGCATTTT CASSLNICGRGHRDQPQHF
TRBJ2-5 TRBV7-9 TRBD1 - TGTGCCAGCAGCTTAATGGGACAGCAAGAGACCCAGTACTTC CASSLMGQQETQYF
TRBJ2-2 TRBV2 TRBD2 - TGTGCCAGCAGTGAGCCTAGCGGGGGTTTGAACACCGGGGAGCTGTTTTTT CASSEPSGGLNTGELFF
TRBJ2-2 TRBV11-3 TRBD2 few TGTGCCAGCAGCTTACGCGGGGGGGCGGCCGGGGAGCTGTTTTTT CASSLRGGAAGELFF
TRBJ1-1 TRBV5-4 - - TGTGCCAGCAAGATGGGAGCCCTGGGGACTGAAGCTTTCTTT CASKMGALGTEAFF
TRBJ1-6 TRBV5-5 - - TGTGCCAGCAGCGAAGACCGGGCCTATAATTCACCCCTCCACTTT CASSEDRAYNSPLHF
TRBJ2-7 TRBV4-2 - - TGTGCCAGCAGCCGTTCAGGGACCTACGAGCAGTACTTC CASSRSGTYEQYF
TRBJ1-3 TRBV19 - - TGTGCCAGTACCCGACGCGGCGGGACGCAACTCTCTGGAAACACCATATATTTT CASTRRGGTQLSGNTIYF
TRBJ1-5 TRBV4-2 - - TGTGCCAGCAGCCAAGATCAGGGGACGACTAGCAATCAGCCCCAGCATTTT CASSQDQGTTSNQPQHF
TRBJ1-1 TRBV6-5 - once TGTGCCAGCAGACACAGGGTACTGAACACTGAAGCTTTCTTT CASRHRVLNTEAFF
TRBJ2-3 TRBV5-6 - - TGTGCCAGCAGCATCGGGGGGCAGGGCACAGATACGCAGTATTTT CASSIGGQGTDTQYF
TRBJ1-2 TRBV29-1 - - TGCAGCGCCATGACAGGTTTATTTGGCTACACCTTC CSAMTGLFGYTF
TRBJ2-1 TRBV11-2 TRBD2 - TGTGCCAGCTCTTCGGGACTAGCCTCCTACAATGAGCAGTTCTTC CASSSGLASYNEQFF
TRBJ1-2 TRBV18 - - TGTGCCAGCTCACCGGACAGTAACTATGGCTACACCTTC CASSPDSNYGYTF
TRBJ1-1 TRBV10-3 - - TGTGCCATCAGTCAGAACACTGAAGCTTTCTTT CAISQNTEAFF
TRBJ1-2 TRBV24-1 TRBD1 - TGTGCCACCAGTGACTCTCCGGACAGGGGTGGCTATGGCTACACCTTC CATSDSPDRGGYGYTF
TRBJ1-2 TRBV6-5 TRBD1 - TGTGCCAGCCGGGACAGCGCTAACTATGGCTACACCTTC CASRDSANYGYTF
TRBJ2-7 TRBV19 TRBD1 - TGTGCCAGTAGTATAACCGGGACAGCCTCCTACGAGCAGTACTTC CASSITGTASYEQYF
TRBJ2-1 TRBV6-5 TRBD2 - TGTGCCAGCAGTATCGGACTAGCCTCCTACAATGAGCAGTTCTTC CASSIGLASYNEQFF
TRBJ2-5 TRBV6-2/TRBV6-3 - once TGTGCCAGCAGTTACTCTTCGCCAGGCCAAGAGACCCAGTACTTC CASSYSSPGQETQYF
TRBJ1-2 TRBV9 - - TGTGCCAGCAGCGTAGTACCGGACAGTAACTATGGCTACACCTTC CASSVVPDSNYGYTF
TRBJ2-7 TRBV27 TRBD2 few TGTGCCAGCGGTCAGCGGGGGACCCAATACGAGCAGTACTTC CASGQRGTQYEQYF
TRBJ2-7 TRBV7-9 - - TGTGCCAGCAGCTTAGAGGGAACGGGATTTGTATACGAGCAGTACTTC CASSLEGTGFVYEQYF
TRBJ2-2 TRBV11-2 TRBD1 - TGTGCCACCTCTTCGGACAGGGACACCGGGGAGCTGTTTTTT CATSSDRDTGELFF
TRBJ1-1 TRBV4-1 - - TGCGCCAGCAGCCAATACAGGGATGACACTGAAGCTTTCTTT CASSQYRDDTEAFF
TRBJ2-3 TRBV5-1 - - TGCGCCAGCACCCGACAGGATAAGACAGATACGCAGTATTTT CASTRQDKTDTQYF
TRBJ2-7 TRBV5-1 - once TGCGCCAGCAGTCTGATGGGGCTACTTGCTGGGGAGCAGTACTTC CASSLMGLLAGEQYF
TRBJ2-1 TRBV3-1/TRBV3-2 TRBD2 - TGTGCCAGCAGCCAAGATCGGGCTAGCGGGGGCAATGAGCAGTTCTTC CASSQDRASGGNEQFF
TRBJ2-7 TRBV9 - - TGTGCCAGCAGCCCTGAGGCGGAACCCACCTACGAGCAGTACTTC CASSPEAEPTYEQYF
TRBJ2-2 TRBV5-1 TRBD2 - TGCGCCAGCAGCACATACACGGGGGGATACACCGGGGAGCTGTTTTTT CASSTYTGGYTGELFF
TRBJ2-1 TRBV5-1 - - TGCGCCAGCAGCGGGAGAATGTACAATGAGCAGTTCTTC CASSGRMYNEQFF
TRBJ2-2 TRBV3-1/TRBV3-2 - - TGTGCCAGCAGCACAAGACAGCCTGGCACCGGGGAGCTGTTTTTT CASSTRQPGTGELFF
TRBJ1-5 TRBV5-1 - - TGCGCCAATCCGGGGGAAAATCAGCCCCAGCATTTT CANPGENQPQHF